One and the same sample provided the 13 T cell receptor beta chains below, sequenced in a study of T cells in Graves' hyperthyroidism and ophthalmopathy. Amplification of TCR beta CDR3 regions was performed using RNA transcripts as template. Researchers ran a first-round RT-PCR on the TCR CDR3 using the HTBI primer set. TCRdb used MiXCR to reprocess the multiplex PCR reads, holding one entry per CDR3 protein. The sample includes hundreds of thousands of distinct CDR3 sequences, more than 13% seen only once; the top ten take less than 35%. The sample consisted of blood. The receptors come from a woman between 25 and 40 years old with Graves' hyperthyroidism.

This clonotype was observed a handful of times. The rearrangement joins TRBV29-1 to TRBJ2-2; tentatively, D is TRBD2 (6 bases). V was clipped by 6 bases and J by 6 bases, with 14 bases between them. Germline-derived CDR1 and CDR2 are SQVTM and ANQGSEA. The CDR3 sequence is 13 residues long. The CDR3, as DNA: TGCAGCGTGGGAGGATCTGGGCCCGGGGAGCTGTTTTTT. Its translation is CSVGGSGPGELFF.

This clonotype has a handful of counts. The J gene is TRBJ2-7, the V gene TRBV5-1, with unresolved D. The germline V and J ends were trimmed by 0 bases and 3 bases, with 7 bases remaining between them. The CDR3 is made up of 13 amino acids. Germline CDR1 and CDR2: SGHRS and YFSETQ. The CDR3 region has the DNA TGCGCCAGCAGCTTGGGTGCTGACTACGAGCAGTACTTC. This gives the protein CASSLGADYEQYF.

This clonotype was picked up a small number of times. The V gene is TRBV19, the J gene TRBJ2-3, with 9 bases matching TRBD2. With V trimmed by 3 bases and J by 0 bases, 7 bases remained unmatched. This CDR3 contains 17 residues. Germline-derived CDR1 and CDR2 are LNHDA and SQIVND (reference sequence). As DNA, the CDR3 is TGTGCCAGTAGTATTATGGGGACTAGCCGTAGCACAGATACGCAGTATTTT. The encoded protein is CASSIMGTSRSTDTQYF. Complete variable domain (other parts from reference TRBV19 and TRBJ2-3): DGGITQSPKYLFRKEGQNVTLSCEQNLNHDAMYWYRQDPGQGLRLIYYSQIVNDFQKGDIAEGYSVSREKKESFPLTVTSAQKNPTAFYLCASSIMGTSRSTDTQYFGPGTRLTVL.

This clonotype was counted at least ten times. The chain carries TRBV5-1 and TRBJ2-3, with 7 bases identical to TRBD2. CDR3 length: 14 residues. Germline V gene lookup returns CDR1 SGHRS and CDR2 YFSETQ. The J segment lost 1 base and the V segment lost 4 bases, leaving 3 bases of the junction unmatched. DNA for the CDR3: TGCGCCAGCAGCATTACTAGCGGCACAGATACGCAGTATTTT. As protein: CASSITSGTDTQYF.

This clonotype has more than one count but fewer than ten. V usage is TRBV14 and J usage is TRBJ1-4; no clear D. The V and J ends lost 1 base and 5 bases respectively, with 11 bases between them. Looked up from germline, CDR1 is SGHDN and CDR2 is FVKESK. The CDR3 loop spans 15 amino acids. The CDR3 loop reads CASSQGGPSNEKLFF. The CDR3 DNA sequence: TGTGCCAGCAGCCAAGGGGGTCCTTCCAATGAAAAACTGTTTTTT. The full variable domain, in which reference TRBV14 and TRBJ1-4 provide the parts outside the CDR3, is EAGVTQFPSHSVIEKGQTVTLRCDPISGHDNLYWYRRVMGKEIKFLLHFVKESKQDESGMPNNRFLAERTGGTYSTLKVQPAELEDSGVYFCASSQGGPSNEKLFFGSGTQLSVL.

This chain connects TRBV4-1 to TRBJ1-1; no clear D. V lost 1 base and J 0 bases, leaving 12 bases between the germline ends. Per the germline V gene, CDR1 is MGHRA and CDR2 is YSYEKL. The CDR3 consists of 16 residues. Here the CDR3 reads CASSQGFSPMNTEAFF. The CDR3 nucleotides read TGCGCCAGCAGCCAAGGGTTCAGTCCCATGAACACTGAAGCTTTCTTT.

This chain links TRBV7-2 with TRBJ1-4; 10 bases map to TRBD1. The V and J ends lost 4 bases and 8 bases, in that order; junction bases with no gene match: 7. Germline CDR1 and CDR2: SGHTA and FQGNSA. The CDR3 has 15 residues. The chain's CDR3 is CASSSPGTGDEKLFF. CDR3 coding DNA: TGTGCCAGCAGCTCCCCCGGGACAGGGGACGAAAAACTGTTTTTT.

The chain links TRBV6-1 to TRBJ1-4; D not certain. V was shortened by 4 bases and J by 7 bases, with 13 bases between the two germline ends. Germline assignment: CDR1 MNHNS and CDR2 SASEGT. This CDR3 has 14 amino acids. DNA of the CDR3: TGTGCCAGCAGTGTACGGCGGCCGATTGAAAAACTGTTTTTT. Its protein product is CASSVRRPIEKLFF.

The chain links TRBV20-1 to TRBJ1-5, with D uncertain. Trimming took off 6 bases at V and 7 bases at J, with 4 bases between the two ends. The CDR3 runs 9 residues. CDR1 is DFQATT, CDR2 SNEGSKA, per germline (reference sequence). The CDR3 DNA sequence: TGCAGTGCCGGGCAGCCCCAGCATTTT. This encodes CSAGQPQHF.

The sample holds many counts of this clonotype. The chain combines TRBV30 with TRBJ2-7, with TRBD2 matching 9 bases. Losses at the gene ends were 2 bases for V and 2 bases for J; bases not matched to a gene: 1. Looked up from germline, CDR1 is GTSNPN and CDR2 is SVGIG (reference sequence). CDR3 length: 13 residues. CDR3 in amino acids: CAWSSSGTYEQYF. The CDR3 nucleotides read TGTGCCTGGAGTTCTAGCGGGACCTACGAGCAGTACTTC.

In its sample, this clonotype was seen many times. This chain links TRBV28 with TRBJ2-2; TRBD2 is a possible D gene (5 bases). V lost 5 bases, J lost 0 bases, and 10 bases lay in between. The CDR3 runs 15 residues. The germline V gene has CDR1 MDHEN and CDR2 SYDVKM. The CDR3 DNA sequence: TGTGCCAGCAGTCCGCGGACTCCGAACACCGGGGAGCTGTTTTTT. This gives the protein CASSPRTPNTGELFF.

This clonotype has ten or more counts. In DNA form, the CDR3 reads TGTGCCTGGAGCGAGTCCCAGGGTGGTGGCTACACCTTC. This encodes CAWSESQGGGYTF. This rearrangement joins TRBV30 to TRBJ1-2; possibly TRBD1 for D (5 bases). Germline CDR1 and CDR2: GTSNPN and SVGIG (reference sequence). Trimming stripped 3 bases from V and 7 bases from J, with 15 bases between. CDR3 length equals 13 residues.

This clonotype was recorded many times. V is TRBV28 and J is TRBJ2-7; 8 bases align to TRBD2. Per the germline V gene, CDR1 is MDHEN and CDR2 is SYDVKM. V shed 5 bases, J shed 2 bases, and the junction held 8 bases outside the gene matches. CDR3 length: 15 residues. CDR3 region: CASSGPPGGPYEQYF. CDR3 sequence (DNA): TGTGCCAGCAGTGGCCCGCCGGGAGGGCCCTACGAGCAGTACTTC. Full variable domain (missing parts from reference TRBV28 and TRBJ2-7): DVKVTQSSRYLVKRTGEKVFLECVQDMDHENMFWYRQDPGLGLRLIYFSYDVKMKEKGDIPEGYSVSREKKERFSLILESASTNQTSMYLCASSGPPGGPYEQYFGPGTRLTVT.